A single sample gave rise to the 24 T cell receptor beta chains below, sequenced in a study of shared clonotypes between healthy human individuals. Some clones are missing from TCRdb's copy, which holds only in-frame ones; the method was immunoSEQ multiplex PCR. The table lists around 550,000 clones, 95% to 97% of them singletons. Sequencing used naive CD4+ T cells sorted from blood. Subset of the sample: CD45RA+ positively selected. These receptors all come from a woman aged 25 to 39 in good health.

V gene TRBV27 combines with J gene TRBJ2-5; no clear D gene. Between the trimmed V and J ends, which lost 2 bases and 7 bases, there was a span of 17 bases. Germline loops: CDR1 MNHEY, CDR2 SMNVEV (reference sequence). The CDR3 spans 15 residues. The CDR3 is CASSLGPPNQATQYF. The CDR3 nucleotides are TGTGCCAGCAGTTTAGGGCCGCCTAACCAGGCGACCCAGTACTTC.

V is TRBV28 and J is TRBJ2-7; 10 nucleotides align to TRBD1. CDR1 is MDHEN, CDR2 SYDVKM, per germline. CDR3 length: 14 residues. J lost 4 bases, V lost 6 bases, and 6 bases had no gene match. The CDR3 loop is CASRSGQGVYEQYF. CDR3 coding DNA: TGTGCCAGCAGATCCGGACAGGGGGTATACGAGCAGTACTTC.

This sequence joins TRBV19 and TRBJ1-5; D uncertain. CDR1 and CDR2 (germline): LNHDA, SQIVND (reference sequence). V dropped 5 bases and J dropped 5 bases, with 10 bases sitting between them. The CDR3 runs to 13 residues. Here the CDR3 DNA reads TGTGCCAGTAGTGGAGAGGTGGATCAGCCCCAGCATTTT. Translating it yields CASSGEVDQPQHF.

V and J are TRBV5-1 and TRBJ2-3; D ambiguous. CDR3 length: 15 amino acids. From germline, CDR1 is SGHRS and CDR2 YFSETQ. V lost 0 bases and J 3 bases, leaving 11 bases between the germline ends. The CDR3 here is CASSLERTLTDTQYF. The CDR3 bases are TGCGCCAGCAGCTTGGAACGTACCCTGACAGATACGCAGTATTTT.

V and J are TRBV2 and TRBJ2-5; no reliable D call. TRBJ2-7 matches the DNA end more closely, so the J call is doubtful. The CDR3 spans 14 residues. The germline V gene has CDR1 SNHLY and CDR2 FYNNEI. The CDR3 DNA reads TGTGCCAGCAGTGAAGGCACACATTCCTACGAGCAGTACTTC. This gives the protein CASSEGTHSYEQYF.

This clone was seen more than once but under ten times. The chain recombines TRBV28 with TRBJ2-7, with D perhaps TRBD2 (5 bases). Germline values: CDR1 MDHEN, CDR2 SYDVKM. This CDR3 region has 14 residues. V was trimmed by 10 bases and J by 2 bases, leaving 18 bases between them. CDR3 in amino acids: CATSLRTRTYEQYF. The CDR3 nucleotides are TGTGCCACTTCATTAAGGACTCGAACCTACGAGCAGTACTTC.

The rearrangement uses TRBV7-2 and TRBJ1-2; D is possibly TRBD1 (5 bases). CDR3 size: 13 residues. Germline CDR1 and CDR2: SGHTA and FQGNSA. V was clipped by 6 bases and J by 5 bases, with 13 bases between them. The CDR3 protein is CASRYTGTYGYTF. The CDR3 bases are TGTGCCAGCAGGTATACCGGGACGTATGGCTACACCTTC.

The chain carries TRBV5-4 and TRBJ2-7, with 8 bases identical to TRBD2. V lost 4 bases and J lost 3; bases outside the gene matches: 12. Germline V CDR1 and CDR2: SGHNT, YYREEE (reference sequence). The CDR3 is 16 amino acids. Here the CDR3 reads CASSPARGRSLYEQYF. CDR3 coding DNA: TGTGCCAGCAGCCCAGCTCGCGGGAGGTCTCTCTACGAGCAGTACTTC.

The chain's CDR3 is CAWAIPGTGSREQYF. CDR3 sequence (DNA): TGTGCCTGGGCAATTCCCGGGACAGGGTCGAGGGAGCAGTACTTC. The rearrangement joins TRBV30 to TRBJ2-7; 9 bases fit TRBD1. Germline CDR1 is GTSNPN and CDR2 is SVGIG (reference sequence). Germline trimming cut 5 bases from V and 7 bases from J; bases unmatched to any gene: 15. The CDR3 loop spans 15 amino acids.

V and J are TRBV18 and TRBJ2-7; 10 bases match TRBD2. CDR1 is KGHSH and CDR2 is LQKENI in the germline V gene. The V and J ends lost 8 bases and 4 bases, in that order; junction bases with no gene match: 5. This CDR3 has 13 residues. CDR3 in DNA: TGTGCCAGCACCTCGGGACTAGCGTACGAGCAGTACTTC. Its protein is CASTSGLAYEQYF.

This chain uses TRBV4-1 with TRBJ1-4; TRBD1 might be the D (6 bases). CDR1 MGHRA and CDR2 YSYEKL come from the germline V gene. The CDR3 totals 17 residues. The ends were cut back, 0 bases at V and 4 bases at J, with 15 bases in the middle. CDR3 nucleotide sequence: TGCGCCAGCAGCCAAGACAACAAAAGGGGGATTAATGAAAAACTGTTTTTT. This gives the protein CASSQDNKRGINEKLFF.

The V and J genes are TRBV19 and TRBJ1-2, with TRBD1 matching 8 bases. V dropped 4 bases and J dropped 8; count of bases not matched to a gene: 9. CDR3 size: 14 residues. CDR1 and CDR2 from the germline V gene are LNHDA and SQIVND (reference sequence). CDR3 in amino acids: CASSTWETGAGYTF. DNA for the CDR3: TGTGCCAGTAGTACCTGGGAGACAGGGGCCGGCTACACCTTC.

The chain employs TRBV19 and TRBJ1-2; maybe TRBD1 (6 bases). The CDR3 loop spans 15 amino acids. Germline assignment: CDR1 LNHDA and CDR2 SQIVND (reference sequence). Trimming pared 5 bases from V and 3 bases from J, leaving 16 bases between. As DNA, the CDR3 is TGTGCCAGTAGTCTGTCCATCGGACAGTACTATGGCTACACCTTC. This sequence encodes CASSLSIGQYYGYTF.

The chain joins TRBV28 to TRBJ1-3; D is undetermined. The V end lost 6 bases, the J end lost 4 bases, and 7 bases lay between the germline ends. Germline CDR1 MDHEN, CDR2 SYDVKM. The CDR3 consists of 12 residues. As DNA, the CDR3 is TGTGCCAGCAGGGATACAGGAAACACCATATATTTT. Protein sequence: CASRDTGNTIYF.

This sequence joins TRBV5-1 and TRBJ2-7, with D possibly TRBD2 on 6 matching bases. From germline, CDR1 is SGHRS and CDR2 YFSETQ. This CDR3 contains 12 residues. V lost 3 bases, J lost 6 bases, and 10 bases lay in between. DNA of the CDR3: TGCGCCAGCAGCTGGGACGGGAGCGAGCAGTACTTC. It encodes CASSWDGSEQYF.

This chain joins TRBV5-4 and TRBJ2-7; D perhaps matches TRBD2 (7 bases). Trimming took off 0 bases at V and 7 bases at J, with 20 bases between the two ends. Germline CDR1 reads SGHNT; CDR2 reads YYREEE (reference sequence). The CDR3 has 16 residues. The CDR3 loop is CASSLVGGPPTGEQYF. In DNA form, the CDR3 reads TGTGCCAGCAGCTTGGTCGGGGGGCCCCCGACTGGTGAGCAGTACTTC.

The chain uses TRBV7-8 and TRBJ2-1, with 14 bases aligning to TRBD2. The V gene end was trimmed by 4 bases and the J gene end by 3 bases; junction bases not matched to a gene: 2. Looked up from germline, CDR1 is SGHVS and CDR2 is FQNEAQ. The CDR3 covers 16 residues. CDR3 sequence reads: CASSSTSGGGYNEQFF. In nucleotides, the CDR3 is TGTGCCAGCAGCTCGACTAGCGGGGGGGGCTACAATGAGCAGTTCTTC.

CDR3 residues: CASRDRGRSPGYTF. CDR3 coding DNA: TGTGCCAGCAGAGACAGGGGGCGTTCTCCTGGCTACACCTTC. The rearrangement links TRBV28 to TRBJ1-2, with 10 bases that match TRBD1. CDR1 MDHEN and CDR2 SYDVKM come from the germline V gene. Trimming took 6 bases from V and 7 from J; bases not matched to a gene: 8. The CDR3 is made up of 14 amino acids.

The CDR3 coding sequence is TGTGCCAGCTCACCAGGGGGCTCGCTGTATGGCTACACCTTC. Protein product: CASSPGGSLYGYTF. This rearrangement joins TRBV18 to TRBJ1-2; weak D call: TRBD1 (6 bases). Germline loops: CDR1 KGHSH, CDR2 LQKENI. This CDR3 is built from 14 residues. The V and J ends lost 2 bases and 5 bases respectively, with 12 bases between them.

The gene calls are TRBV7-3 and TRBJ2-3; D remains unclear. The germline CDR1 and CDR2 sequences are SGHTA and FQGTGA. Trimming removed 4 bases from V and 5 bases from J, with 10 bases in between. The CDR3 covers 13 residues. DNA of the CDR3: TGTGCCAGCAGCTCCTCAGGTCTAGATACGCAGTATTTT. Its protein product is CASSSSGLDTQYF.

J is TRBJ1-5 and V is TRBV23-1; D is undetermined. TRBV23-1 is an open reading frame whose function is uncertain. Trimming pared 0 bases from V and 0 bases from J, leaving 12 bases between. The CDR3 covers 17 residues. The CDR3 here is CASSQSQTEYSNQPQHF. The CDR3 nucleotides are TGCGCCAGCAGTCAATCGCAGACGGAATATAGCAATCAGCCCCAGCATTTT.

The V and J genes are TRBV28 and TRBJ2-7, with 7 nucleotides matching TRBD2. With 2 bases clipped from V and 7 bases from J, the junction kept 14 bases outside the gene matches. The CDR3 runs 16 residues. Germline V gene lookup returns CDR1 MDHEN and CDR2 SYDVKM. CDR3 region: CASSLRVAGVRQEQYF. The DNA of the CDR3 is TGTGCCAGCAGTTTAAGGGTTGCGGGAGTTCGTCAAGAGCAGTACTTC.

In nucleotides, the CDR3 is TGTGCCAGTAAACCGGCGGCCGGAACCTACGAGCAGTACTTC. This sequence encodes CASKPAAGTYEQYF. The genes are TRBV19 and TRBJ2-5; D is ambiguous. TRBJ2-7 matches the DNA end more closely, so the J call is doubtful. Germline values: CDR1 LNHDA, CDR2 SQIVND (reference sequence). The CDR3 contains 14 residues.

The J gene is TRBJ2-5, the V gene TRBV27, with TRBD2 matching over 10 bases. Germline trimming cut 3 bases from V and 2 bases from J; bases unmatched to any gene: 6. This CDR3 contains 16 residues. Germline values: CDR1 MNHEY, CDR2 SMNVEV (reference sequence). The CDR3 DNA is TGTGCCAGCAGTTTCGATAGCGGGAGGCAACAAGAGACCCAGTACTTC. It specifies CASSFDSGRQQETQYF.